Listed here are 7 T cell receptor beta chains from one sample, sequenced in a study of T cell repertoires in cytomegalovirus infection. Via MiXCR, TCRdb re-called the reads, giving one row per CDR3 protein. The data contain 250,000 to 300,000 distinct CDR3 sequences, over 20% of them singletons. Sequences were obtained from PBMCs. The source of these receptors is a human donor in good health (CMV status not recorded). Some clones in this sample may be carry-over from other donors' samples.

This clonotype was seen a handful of times. The gene calls are TRBV5-1 and TRBJ2-3; D is uncertain. V was trimmed by 0 bases and J by 5 bases, leaving 10 bases between them. CDR1 and CDR2 (germline): SGHRS, YFSETQ. The CDR3 totals 14 residues. In nucleotides, the CDR3 is TGCGCCAGCAGCTTGGCCCCCTTAGGAGATACGCAGTATTTT. Translation gives CASSLAPLGDTQYF. Using reference TRBV5-1 and TRBJ2-3 for the parts outside the CDR3, the full variable domain is KAGVTQTPRYLIKTRGQQVTLSCSPISGHRSVSWYQQTPGQGLQFLFEYFSETQRNKGNFPGRFSGRQFSNSRSEMNVSTLELGDSALYLCASSLAPLGDTQYFGPGTRLTVL.

This clonotype was counted a few times. The chain employs TRBV6-6 and TRBJ2-1; 8 nucleotides line up with TRBD1. Losses at the gene ends were 2 bases for V and 5 bases for J; bases not matched to a gene: 5. Germline values: CDR1 MNHNY, CDR2 SVGAGI (reference sequence). CDR3 length equals 15 residues. CDR3 nucleotides: TGTGCCAGCAGTTACGGGCAGGGGGCAAACAATGAGCAGTTCTTC. It specifies CASSYGQGANNEQFF.

The rearrangement joins TRBV7-4 to TRBJ1-1; D remains unclear. Germline CDR1 and CDR2: SGHVT and SQSDAQ. The CDR3 runs to 19 residues. V was cut by 5 bases and J by 6 bases, with 31 bases left in between. For the CDR3, the DNA is TGTGCCAGCAGCATAGAACCCCGGGCCGGGTTAACGGGTAGACCTGAAGCTTTCTTT. Its protein is CASSIEPRAGLTGRPEAFF.

This sequence joins TRBV6-8 and TRBJ1-1, with a tentative D call TRBD1 (6 bases). V was pared by 7 bases and J by 3 bases, with 18 bases between. Germline CDR1 and CDR2: MNHGY and SAAAGT. The CDR3 covers 15 residues. CDR3 nucleotide sequence: TGTGCCAGCACTACGACTACAGGGAGGTACACTGAAGCTTTCTTT. Translation gives CASTTTTGRYTEAFF.

This clonotype has a handful of counts. V gene TRBV20-1 combines with J gene TRBJ2-5, with unresolved D. The CDR3 is 12 residues long. The germline gives CDR1 DFQATT, CDR2 SNEGSKA (reference sequence). Trimming shortened V by 6 bases and J by 5 bases, and 13 bases separated the two germline ends. The CDR3 loop reads CSARPASETQYF. CDR3 coding DNA: TGCAGTGCCAGGCCCGCGTCGGAGACCCAGTACTTC.

The rearrangement joins TRBV11-2 to TRBJ1-5, with TRBD1 as a possible D gene (5 bases). Germline lookup yields CDR1 SGHAT and CDR2 FQNNGV. V was trimmed by 4 bases and J by 3 bases, leaving 13 bases between them. This CDR3 spans 15 amino acids. CDR3 loop: CASSSDGGNNQPQHF. The DNA of the CDR3 is TGTGCCAGCAGCTCCGATGGGGGAAACAATCAGCCCCAGCATTTT.

The chain recombines TRBV7-9 with TRBJ1-1, with a possible D match to TRBD1 (6 bases). The CDR3 is 14 residues long. Germline CDR1 is SEHNR and CDR2 is FQNEAQ (reference sequence). Trimming left V 1 base short and J 4 bases short, with 10 bases between. The CDR3 DNA reads as TGTGCCAGCAGCTTAGAGACAGGCGCCACTGAAGCTTTCTTT. It is translated as CASSLETGATEAFF.